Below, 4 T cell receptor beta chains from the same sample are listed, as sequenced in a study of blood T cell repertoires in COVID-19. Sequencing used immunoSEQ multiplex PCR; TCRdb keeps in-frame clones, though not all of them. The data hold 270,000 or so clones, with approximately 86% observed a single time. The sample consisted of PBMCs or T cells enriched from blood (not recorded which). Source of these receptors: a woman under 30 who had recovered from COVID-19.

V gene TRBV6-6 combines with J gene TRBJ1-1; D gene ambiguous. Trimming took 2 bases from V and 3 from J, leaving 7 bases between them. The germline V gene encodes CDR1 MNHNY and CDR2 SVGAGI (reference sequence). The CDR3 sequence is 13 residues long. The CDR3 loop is CASSYPPDTEAFF. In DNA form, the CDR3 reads TGTGCCAGCAGTTACCCCCCTGACACTGAAGCTTTCTTT.

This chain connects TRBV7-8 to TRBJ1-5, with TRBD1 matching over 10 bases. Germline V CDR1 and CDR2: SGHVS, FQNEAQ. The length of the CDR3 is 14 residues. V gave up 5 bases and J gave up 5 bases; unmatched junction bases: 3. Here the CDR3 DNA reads TGTGCCAGCAGCAAGGACAGGGGGTATCAGCCCCAGCATTTT. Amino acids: CASSKDRGYQPQHF.

CDR3 loop: CASSFIAGGPGETQYF. The CDR3, as DNA: TGTGCCAGCAGCTTCATAGCGGGAGGGCCCGGAGAGACCCAGTACTTC. V is TRBV7-9 and J is TRBJ2-5; 11 bases map to TRBD2. V lost 3 bases, J lost 4 bases, and 7 bases stayed unmatched. This CDR3 has 16 amino acids. Germline V lookup: CDR1 SEHNR, CDR2 FQNEAQ (reference sequence).

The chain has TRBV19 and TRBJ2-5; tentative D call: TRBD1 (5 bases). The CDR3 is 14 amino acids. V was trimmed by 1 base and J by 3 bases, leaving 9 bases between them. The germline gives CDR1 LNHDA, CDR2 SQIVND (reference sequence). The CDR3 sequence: CASSIAATEETQYF. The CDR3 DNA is TGTGCCAGTAGTATAGCCGCGACAGAAGAGACCCAGTACTTC.